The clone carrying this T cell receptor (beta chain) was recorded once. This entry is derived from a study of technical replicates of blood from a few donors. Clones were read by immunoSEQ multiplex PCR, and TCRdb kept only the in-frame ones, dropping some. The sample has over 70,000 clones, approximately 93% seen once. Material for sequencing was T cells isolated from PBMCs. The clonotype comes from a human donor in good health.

The CDR3: CASSRLADYTDTQYF. The CDR3 DNA follows: TGTGCCAGCAGCCGGTTAGCGGATTACACAGATACGCAGTATTTT. The J gene is TRBJ2-3, the V gene TRBV27, with D possibly matching TRBD2 (6 bases). V lost 6 bases and J lost 2, with 15 bases in between. CDR1 and CDR2 (germline): MNHEY, SMNVEV (reference sequence). The CDR3 has 15 residues.